These 21 T cell receptor beta chains originate from one sample sequenced in a study of T cell clones after liver transplantation. The data were produced by immunoSEQ multiplex PCR, yet TCRdb's version contains in-frame clones alone and is incomplete. Of more than 65,000 clones in the sample, 80% are singletons; the top ten hold around 0.72%. Sequenced material: CD4+ T cells from blood, taken 12 months after liver transplant. These receptors came from a human patient who received a liver transplant. The T cells may partly be graft donor cells.

The rearrangement joins TRBV2 to TRBJ2-7; D possibly uses TRBD1 or TRBD2 (5 bases each). The V end was cut by 7 bases, the J end by 6 bases, with 16 bases between. This CDR3 has 13 residues. Germline V gene sequence: CDR1 SNHLY, CDR2 FYNNEI. The DNA of the CDR3 is TGTGCCAGCAATATAGTGGGGGTGGGCGAGCAGTACTTC. Its translation: CASNIVGVGEQYF.

The CDR3 nucleotides are TGTGCCAGCGCACTAGCGGGAGTCAAAGATACGCAGTATTTT. This encodes CASALAGVKDTQYF. This chain connects TRBV6-1 to TRBJ2-3; 11 nucleotides match TRBD2. The germline gives CDR1 MNHNS, CDR2 SASEGT. The length of the CDR3 is 14 residues. V dropped 8 bases and J dropped 5; count of bases not matched to a gene: 6.

This rearrangement joins TRBV29-1 to TRBJ1-1; no definite D call. This CDR3 comprises 12 residues. Trimming pared 4 bases from V and 1 base from J, leaving 7 bases between. The germline CDR1 and CDR2 sequences are SQVTM and ANQGSEA. CDR3 in DNA: TGCAGCGTTGTGAAGGGGAACACTGAAGCTTTCTTT. Encoded protein: CSVVKGNTEAFF. Full variable domain (rest looked up from reference TRBV29-1 and TRBJ1-1): SAVISQKPSRDICQRGTSLTIQCQVDSQVTMMFWYRQQPGQSLTLIATANQGSEATYESGFVIDKFPISRPNLTFSTLTVSNMSPEDSSIYLCSVVKGNTEAFFGQGTRLTVV.

The V gene is TRBV7-9, the J gene TRBJ2-5; 13 bases fit TRBD2. CDR1 is SEHNR and CDR2 is FQNEAQ in the germline V gene (reference sequence). CDR3 length: 16 amino acids. V dropped 4 bases and J dropped 2; count of bases not matched to a gene: 4. The CDR3 reads CASSSGLAGSQETQYF. The CDR3 bases are TGTGCCAGCAGCTCGGGACTAGCGGGATCACAAGAGACCCAGTACTTC.

The V call is TRBV10-3, the J call TRBJ2-7, with a weak D call TRBD1 (6 bases). The germline V gene encodes CDR1 ENHRY and CDR2 SYGVKD. The CDR3 runs 11 residues. The germline V and J ends were trimmed by 2 bases and 13 bases, with 12 bases remaining between them. The CDR3 spells CAISEGGQGYF. In DNA, the CDR3 is TGTGCCATCAGTGAGGGGGGCCAAGGATACTTC.

The chain has TRBV15 and TRBJ2-1; no clear D. Germline values: CDR1 LNHNV, CDR2 YYDKDF (reference sequence). The ends were cut back, 0 bases at V and 2 bases at J, with 8 bases in the middle. CDR3 length equals 15 residues. The CDR3 sequence: CATSRDAATYNEQFF. The CDR3, as DNA: TGTGCCACCAGCAGAGACGCAGCGACCTACAATGAGCAGTTCTTC. Full variable domain (remainder filled in from reference TRBV15 and TRBJ2-1): DAMVIQNPRYQVTQFGKPVTLSCSQTLNHNVMYWYQQKSSQAPKLLFHYYDKDFNNEADTPDNFQSRRPNTSFCFLDIRSPGLGDTAMYLCATSRDAATYNEQFFGPGTRLTVL.

This sequence joins TRBV5-4 and TRBJ2-7; 10 nucleotides agree with TRBD2. The CDR3 contains 16 residues. CDR1 is SGHNT and CDR2 is YYREEE in the germline V gene (reference sequence). The V and J ends lost 0 bases and 1 base, in that order; junction bases with no gene match: 4. CDR3 sequence (DNA): TGTGCCAGCAGCTTGGGGGTAGCGGGAGGTTCCTACGAGCAGTACTTC. This encodes CASSLGVAGGSYEQYF.

The table lists this clone with a few counts. The V gene is TRBV11-2, the J gene TRBJ2-2; TRBD1 matches 10 bases. The CDR3 is 13 residues long. Germline trimming cut 5 bases from V and 9 bases from J; bases unmatched to any gene: 3. Looked up from germline, CDR1 is SGHAT and CDR2 is FQNNGV. Here the CDR3 DNA reads TGTGCCAGCAGCCCGACAGGGGGCCGGGAGCTGTTTTTT. This gives the protein CASSPTGGRELFF.

The V gene is TRBV5-1, the J gene TRBJ2-1; no clear D. Trimming stripped 3 bases from V and 4 bases from J, with 11 bases between. Germline loops: CDR1 SGHRS, CDR2 YFSETQ. The CDR3 consists of 14 residues. In DNA, the CDR3 is TGCGCCAGCAGCTACTCGGACCGATACAATGAGCAGTTCTTC. Translation: CASSYSDRYNEQFF.

This chain connects TRBV2 to TRBJ1-1; a weak D match, TRBD1 (5 bases). CDR3 size: 14 residues. With 1 base removed from V and 11 bases from J, the gap between germline ends came to 17 bases. Germline V CDR1 and CDR2: SNHLY, FYNNEI. This CDR3 is CASSEGRGPQRAFF. The CDR3 DNA sequence: TGTGCCAGCAGTGAAGGAAGGGGACCCCAGCGGGCTTTCTTT. The complete variable domain, with remaining parts taken from reference TRBV2 and TRBJ1-1, reads EPEVTQTPSHQVTQMGQEVILRCVPISNHLYFYWYRQILGQKVEFLVSFYNNEISEKSEIFDDQFSVERPDGSNFTLKIRSTKLEDSAMYFCASSEGRGPQRAFFGQGTRLTVV.

The V gene is TRBV7-2, the J gene TRBJ1-2; TRBD1 matches at 7 bases. This CDR3 comprises 14 residues. V shed 4 bases, J shed 4 bases, and the junction held 6 bases outside the gene matches. CDR1 is SGHTA and CDR2 is FQGNSA in the germline V gene. The chain's CDR3 is CASSSSRDSYGYTF. CDR3 DNA sequence: TGTGCCAGCAGCTCGAGCCGGGACAGCTATGGCTACACCTTC.

This clone was observed a single time. V gene TRBV2 combines with J gene TRBJ2-1, with D perhaps matching TRBD2 (5 bases). CDR3 size: 12 residues. From germline, CDR1 is SNHLY and CDR2 FYNNEI. Trimming cost V 8 bases and J 8 bases, with 13 bases left between them. CDR3 bases: TGTGCCAGCCGAGAGGGCGGCCATGAGCAGTTCTTC. It specifies CASREGGHEQFF.

The chain has TRBV5-4 and TRBJ2-6; D remains unclear. The CDR3 length is 17 residues. Deletions cut 3 bases from V and 0 bases from J, with 13 bases between. Germline V lookup: CDR1 SGHNT, CDR2 YYREEE (reference sequence). CDR3 residues: CASSSPLWLSGANVLTF. CDR3 bases: TGTGCCAGCAGCTCCCCTCTGTGGCTCTCTGGGGCCAACGTCCTGACTTTC.

The chain carries TRBV6-1 and TRBJ2-3, with 11 bases fitting TRBD2. The V segment lost 5 bases and the J segment 1 base; nucleotides outside the gene matches: 2. The CDR3 contains 15 residues. CDR1 and CDR2 (germline): MNHNS, SASEGT. CDR3 coding DNA: TGTGCCAGCAGTCTAGCGGGAGGCCGCACAGATACGCAGTATTTT. It is translated as CASSLAGGRTDTQYF.

The chain is built from TRBV9 and TRBJ2-6; no firm D call. CDR3 length: 15 amino acids. Trimming shortened V by 4 bases and J by 2 bases, and 10 bases separated the two germline ends. Germline CDR1 is SGDLS and CDR2 is YYNGEE. In nucleotides, the CDR3 is TGTGCCAGCAGCCAGTCCGGAGCTGGGGCCAACGTCCTGACTTTC. As protein: CASSQSGAGANVLTF.

This chain connects TRBV28 to TRBJ2-7, with TRBD1 as a possible D gene (5 bases). The CDR3 is 12 amino acids. Germline CDR1 reads MDHEN; CDR2 reads SYDVKM. V lost 5 bases and J 9 bases, leaving 14 bases between the germline ends. CDR3 bases: TGTGCCAGCAGTCCCCGACAGCTGGGGCAGTACTTC. Residues: CASSPRQLGQYF.

The chain uses TRBV28 and TRBJ1-1, with D maybe TRBD1 (6 bases). The V gene's germline CDR1 is MDHEN and CDR2 SYDVKM. This CDR3 contains 15 residues. V lost 2 bases and J 1 base, leaving 11 bases between the germline ends. The CDR3 DNA follows: TGTGCCAGCAGTTTACGGGGGGCAGGGAACACTGAAGCTTTCTTT. It codes for CASSLRGAGNTEAFF.

The rearrangement links TRBV30 to TRBJ1-1; D remains unclear. Trimming removed 2 bases from V and 6 bases from J, with 7 bases in between. The CDR3 length is 11 residues. Germline V gene data show CDR1 as GTSNPN and CDR2 as SVGIG (reference sequence). The chain's CDR3 is CAWSRRAEAFF. The CDR3, as DNA: TGTGCCTGGAGTAGGAGGGCTGAAGCTTTCTTT.

The chain has TRBV6-1 and TRBJ1-2, with 7 nucleotides matching TRBD1. The CDR3 spans 13 residues. The germline V gene has CDR1 MNHNS and CDR2 SASEGT. The V and J ends lost 2 bases and 6 bases, in that order; junction bases with no gene match: 3. The CDR3 nucleotides are TGTGCCAGCAGTGAACGCCAGGGGGATGGCTACACCTTC. Its translation is CASSERQGDGYTF.

The chain joins TRBV7-2 to TRBJ1-2, with 7 bases that match TRBD1. Looked up from germline, CDR1 is SGHTA and CDR2 is FQGNSA. This CDR3 contains 14 residues. Losses at the gene ends were 3 bases for V and 3 bases for J; bases not matched to a gene: 4. For the CDR3, the DNA is TGTGCCAGCAGCTTGGGACAGTCTTACTATGGCTACACCTTC. The encoded protein is CASSLGQSYYGYTF.

This clone was picked up a small number of times. The gene calls are TRBV2 and TRBJ1-1; D unclear. The CDR3 has 15 residues. Germline V gives CDR1 SNHLY, CDR2 FYNNEI. Between the trimmed V and J ends, which lost 5 bases and 4 bases, there was a span of 17 bases. The CDR3 spells CASSSRPTEGTEAFF. The CDR3 coding sequence is TGTGCCAGCAGTTCCAGACCCACCGAGGGCACTGAAGCTTTCTTT.